A single TCR beta chain is shown here with its context. Its target is unknown. The sample originates from a study of PD-1 blockade in classical Hodgkin lymphoma. Trimming cost V 5 bases and J 1 base, with 15 bases left between them. This CDR3 region has 15 residues. Per germline, CDR1 MNHEY and CDR2 SMNVEV (reference sequence). Brentuximab vedotin exposure varied among the patients, all of whom had relapsed after autologous stem cell transplantation. Study results and caveats: Similar baseline diversity was found in complete responders and newly diagnosed patients. Newly diagnosed patients were reported to exhibit reduced baseline TCR diversity relative to healthy donors. There was a significant rise in CD4+ TCR diversity by C4D1, with no such rise for CD8+.

The table came from immunoSEQ multiplex PCR; TCRdb's copy has only in-frame clones and leaves some out. Here the sample spans approximately 52,000 clones, around two thirds being singletons. The input for sequencing was peripheral blood mononuclear cells (PBMCs), taken before the second cycle of nivolumab. The V call is TRBV27, the J call TRBJ2-7; possibly TRBD2 for D (5 bases). The origin of this receptor is a human donor with classical Hodgkin lymphoma. CDR3 nucleotides: TGTGCCAGCAGTGATGGTGCGGGCGGATCCTACGAGCAGTACTTC. Amino acids: CASSDGAGGSYEQYF.